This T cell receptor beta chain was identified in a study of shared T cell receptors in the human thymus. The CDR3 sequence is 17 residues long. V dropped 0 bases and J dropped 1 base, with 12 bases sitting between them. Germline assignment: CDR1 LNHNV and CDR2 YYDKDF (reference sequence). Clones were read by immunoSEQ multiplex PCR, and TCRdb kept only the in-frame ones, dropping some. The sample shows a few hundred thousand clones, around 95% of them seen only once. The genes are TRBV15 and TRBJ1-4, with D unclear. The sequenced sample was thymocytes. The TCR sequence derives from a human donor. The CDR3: CATSREGRRLTNEKLFF. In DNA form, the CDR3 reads TGTGCCACCAGCAGAGAAGGCAGACGTTTAACTAATGAAAAACTGTTTTTT.